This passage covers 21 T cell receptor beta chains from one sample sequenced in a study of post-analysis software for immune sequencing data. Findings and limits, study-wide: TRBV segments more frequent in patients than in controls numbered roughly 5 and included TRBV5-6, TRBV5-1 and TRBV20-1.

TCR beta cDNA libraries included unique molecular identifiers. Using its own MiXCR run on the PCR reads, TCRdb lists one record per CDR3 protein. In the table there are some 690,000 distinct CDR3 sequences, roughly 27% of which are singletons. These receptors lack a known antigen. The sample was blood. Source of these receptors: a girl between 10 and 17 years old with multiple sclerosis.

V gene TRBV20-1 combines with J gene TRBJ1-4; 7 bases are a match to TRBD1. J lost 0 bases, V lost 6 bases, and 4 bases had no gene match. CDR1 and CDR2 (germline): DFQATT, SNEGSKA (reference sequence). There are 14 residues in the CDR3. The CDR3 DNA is TGCAGTGCCCGAGGGGGCGCAACTAATGAAAAACTGTTTTTT. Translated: CSARGGATNEKLFF.

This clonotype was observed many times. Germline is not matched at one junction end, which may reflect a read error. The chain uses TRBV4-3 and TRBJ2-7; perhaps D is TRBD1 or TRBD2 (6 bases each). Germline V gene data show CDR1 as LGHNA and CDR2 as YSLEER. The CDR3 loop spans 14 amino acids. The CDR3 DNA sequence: TGTGCCAGCAGCCAAGATCGGAGGGGGTACGAGCAGTACTTC. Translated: CASSQDRRGYEQYF.

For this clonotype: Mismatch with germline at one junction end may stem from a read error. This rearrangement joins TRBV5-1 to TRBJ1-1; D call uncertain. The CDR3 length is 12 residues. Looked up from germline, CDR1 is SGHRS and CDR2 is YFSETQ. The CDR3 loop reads CASSLDPTETFF. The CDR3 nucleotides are TGCGCCAGCAGCTTGGATCCCACTGAAACTTTCTTT.

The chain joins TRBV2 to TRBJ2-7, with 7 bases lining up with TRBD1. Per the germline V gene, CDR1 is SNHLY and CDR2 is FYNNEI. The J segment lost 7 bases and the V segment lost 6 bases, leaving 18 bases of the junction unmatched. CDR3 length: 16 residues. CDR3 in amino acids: CASRQSQDRTYNEQYF. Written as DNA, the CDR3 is TGTGCCAGCAGGCAGAGTCAGGACAGGACCTACAATGAGCAGTACTTC.

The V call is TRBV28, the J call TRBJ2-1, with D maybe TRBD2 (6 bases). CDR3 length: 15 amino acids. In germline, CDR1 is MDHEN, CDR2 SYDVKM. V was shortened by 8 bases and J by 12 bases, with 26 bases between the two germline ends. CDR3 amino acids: CASEAGTGLYLGQFF. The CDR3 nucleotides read TGTGCCAGCGAAGCCGGGACTGGTCTATATTTGGGGCAGTTCTTC.

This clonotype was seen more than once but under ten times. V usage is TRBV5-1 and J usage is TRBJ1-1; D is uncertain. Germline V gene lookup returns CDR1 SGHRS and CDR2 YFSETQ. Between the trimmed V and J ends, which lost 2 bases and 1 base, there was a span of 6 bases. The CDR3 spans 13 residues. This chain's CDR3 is CASSFPENTEAFF. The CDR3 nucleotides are TGCGCCAGCAGCTTTCCCGAGAACACTGAAGCTTTCTTT.

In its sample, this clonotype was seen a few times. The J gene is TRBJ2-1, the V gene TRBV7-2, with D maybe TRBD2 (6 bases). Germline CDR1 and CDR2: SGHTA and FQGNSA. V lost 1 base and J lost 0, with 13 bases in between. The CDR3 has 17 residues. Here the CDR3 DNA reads TGTGCCAGCAGCTTAGGGGCCCCCGGGAGCTCCTACAATGAGCAGTTCTTC. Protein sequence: CASSLGAPGSSYNEQFF.

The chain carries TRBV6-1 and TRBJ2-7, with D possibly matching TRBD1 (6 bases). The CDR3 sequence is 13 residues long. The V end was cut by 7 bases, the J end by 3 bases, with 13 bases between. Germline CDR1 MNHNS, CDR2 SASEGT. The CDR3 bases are TGTGCCAGCACCTCCAGGGGTTTCTACGAGCAGTACTTC. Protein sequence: CASTSRGFYEQYF.

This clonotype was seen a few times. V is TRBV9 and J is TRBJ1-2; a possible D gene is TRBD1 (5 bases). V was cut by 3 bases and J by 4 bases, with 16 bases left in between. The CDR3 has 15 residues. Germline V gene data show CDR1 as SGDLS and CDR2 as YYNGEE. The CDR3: CASSAEGLAFYGYTF. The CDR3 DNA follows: TGTGCCAGCAGCGCGGAGGGGCTGGCCTTCTATGGCTACACCTTC.

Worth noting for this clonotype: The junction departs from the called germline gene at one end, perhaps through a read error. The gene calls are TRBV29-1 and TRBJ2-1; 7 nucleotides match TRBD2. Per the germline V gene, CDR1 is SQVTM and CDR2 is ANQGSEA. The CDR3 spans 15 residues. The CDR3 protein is CSAGGGGGEGNEQVF. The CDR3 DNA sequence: TGCAGCGCTGGGGGGGGAGGCGGAGAGGGGAATGAGCAGGTCTTT.

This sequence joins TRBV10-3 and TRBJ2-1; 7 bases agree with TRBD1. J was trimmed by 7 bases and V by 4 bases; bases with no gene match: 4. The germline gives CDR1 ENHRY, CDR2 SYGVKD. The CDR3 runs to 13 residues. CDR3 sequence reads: CAISALQGNEQFF. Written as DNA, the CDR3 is TGTGCCATCAGTGCCTTACAGGGGAATGAGCAGTTCTTC.

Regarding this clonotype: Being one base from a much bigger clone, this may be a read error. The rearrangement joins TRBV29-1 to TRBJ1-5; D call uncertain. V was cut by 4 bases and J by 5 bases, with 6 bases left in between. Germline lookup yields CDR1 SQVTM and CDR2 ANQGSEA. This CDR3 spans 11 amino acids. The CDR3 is CSVGEDQPQHF. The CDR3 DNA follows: TGCAGCGTTGGGGAGGATCAGCCCCAGCATTTT.

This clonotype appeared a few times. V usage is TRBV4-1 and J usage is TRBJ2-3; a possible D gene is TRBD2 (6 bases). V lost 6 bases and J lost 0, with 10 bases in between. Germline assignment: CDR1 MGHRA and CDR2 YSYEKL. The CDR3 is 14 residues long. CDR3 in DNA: TGCGCCAGCAGACGGGAGATTAGCACAGATACGCAGTATTTT. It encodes CASRREISTDTQYF.

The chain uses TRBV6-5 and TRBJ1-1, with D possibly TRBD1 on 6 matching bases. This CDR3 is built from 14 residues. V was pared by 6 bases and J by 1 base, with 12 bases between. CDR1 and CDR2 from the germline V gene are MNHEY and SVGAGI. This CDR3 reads CASSKGGRNTEAFF. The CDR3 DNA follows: TGTGCCAGCAGCAAGGGGGGGAGGAACACTGAAGCTTTCTTT.

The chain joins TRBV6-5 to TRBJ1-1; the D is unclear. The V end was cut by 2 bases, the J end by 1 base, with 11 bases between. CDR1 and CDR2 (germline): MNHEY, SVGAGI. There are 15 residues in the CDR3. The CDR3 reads CASSYVRPPNTEAFF. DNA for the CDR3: TGTGCCAGCAGTTACGTGCGACCGCCGAACACTGAAGCTTTCTTT.

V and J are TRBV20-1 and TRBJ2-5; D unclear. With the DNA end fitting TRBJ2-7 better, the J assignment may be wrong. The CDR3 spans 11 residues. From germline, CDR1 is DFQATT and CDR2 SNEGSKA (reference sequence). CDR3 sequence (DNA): TGCAGTGCCCCATCAGTAAGCGAGCAGTACTTC. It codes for CSAPSVSEQYF.

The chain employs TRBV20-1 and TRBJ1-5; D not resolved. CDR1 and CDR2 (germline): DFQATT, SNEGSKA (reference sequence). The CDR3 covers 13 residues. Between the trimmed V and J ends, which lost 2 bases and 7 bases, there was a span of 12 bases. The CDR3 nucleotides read TGCAGTGCTAGACGGACGGAGGGCCAGCCCCAGCATTTT. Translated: CSARRTEGQPQHF.

The CDR3 region has the DNA TGCAGTGCTGCCCCGCTAGCGGGGGGAGGAGAGACCCAGTACTTC. Translated, it gives CSAAPLAGGGETQYF. The chain carries TRBV20-1 and TRBJ2-5, with 11 bases that match TRBD2. The CDR3 covers 15 residues. J was trimmed by 4 bases and V by 5 bases; bases with no gene match: 9. The germline CDR1 and CDR2 sequences are DFQATT and SNEGSKA (reference sequence).

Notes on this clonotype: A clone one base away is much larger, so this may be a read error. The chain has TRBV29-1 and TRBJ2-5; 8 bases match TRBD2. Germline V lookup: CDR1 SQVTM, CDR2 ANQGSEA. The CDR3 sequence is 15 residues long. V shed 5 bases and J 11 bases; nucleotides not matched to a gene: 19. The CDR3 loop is CSVPPEAGGPNEQYF. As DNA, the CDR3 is TGCAGCGTTCCCCCGGAGGCGGGAGGCCCCAATGAGCAGTACTTC.

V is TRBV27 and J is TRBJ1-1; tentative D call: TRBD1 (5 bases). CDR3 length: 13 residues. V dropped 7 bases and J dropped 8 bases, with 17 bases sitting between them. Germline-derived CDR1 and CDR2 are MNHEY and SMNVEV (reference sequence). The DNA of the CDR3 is TGTGCCAGCAAGTGGACCGTTCGGGGCGAAGCTTTCTTT. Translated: CASKWTVRGEAFF.

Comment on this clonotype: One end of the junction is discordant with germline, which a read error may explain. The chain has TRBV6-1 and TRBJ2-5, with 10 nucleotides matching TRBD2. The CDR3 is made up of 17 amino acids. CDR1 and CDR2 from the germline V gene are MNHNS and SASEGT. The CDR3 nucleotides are TGTGCCAGCTACAGAGCGGGAGGGCCGGAGAATCAAGAGACCCACTACTTC. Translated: CASYRAGGPENQETHYF.